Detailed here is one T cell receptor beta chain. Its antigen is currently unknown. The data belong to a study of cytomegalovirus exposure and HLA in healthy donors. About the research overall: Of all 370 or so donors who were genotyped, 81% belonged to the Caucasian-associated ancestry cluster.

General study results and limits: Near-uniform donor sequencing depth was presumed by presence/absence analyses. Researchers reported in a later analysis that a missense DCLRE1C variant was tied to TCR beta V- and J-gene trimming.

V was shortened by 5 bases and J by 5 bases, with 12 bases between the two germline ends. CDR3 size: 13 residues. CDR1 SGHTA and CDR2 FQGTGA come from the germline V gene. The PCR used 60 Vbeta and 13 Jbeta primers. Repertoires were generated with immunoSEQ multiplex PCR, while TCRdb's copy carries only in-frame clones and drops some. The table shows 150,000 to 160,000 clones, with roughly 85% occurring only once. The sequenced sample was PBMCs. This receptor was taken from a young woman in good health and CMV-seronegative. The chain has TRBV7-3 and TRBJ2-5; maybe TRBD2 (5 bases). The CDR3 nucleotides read TGTGCCAGCAGCGCGGGCCAAGGGGAGACCCAGTACTTC. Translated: CASSAGQGETQYF.